The 8 T cell receptor beta chains reported below all come from one sample, sequenced in a study of T-cell reconstitution after alpha-beta-depleted transplantation in children. Unique molecular identifiers were incorporated during preparation of the TCRbeta library. TCRdb reprocessed the PCR reads with MiXCR, giving one entry per CDR3 protein. The sample carries 90,000 to 95,000 distinct CDR3 sequences, about 12% recorded once. The material was PBMCs from the stem cell graft donor, obtained from the stem cell graft. The receptor source for this set is a human donor who donated a stem cell graft to a child with inherited bone marrow failure.

This clonotype was seen only a few times. The chain uses TRBV25-1 and TRBJ2-3; 10 bases map to TRBD1. V trimming: 2 bases; J trimming: 4 bases; junction bases outside the gene matches: 3. Germline V gene lookup returns CDR1 MGHDK and CDR2 SYGVNS. The CDR3 runs to 15 residues. CDR3 DNA sequence: TGTGCCAGCAGTGAAGGACAGGGGGTCGCAGATACGCAGTATTTT. Protein sequence: CASSEGQGVADTQYF.

This clonotype was counted many times. This rearrangement joins TRBV6-1 to TRBJ2-6; the D is unclear. Trimming left V 8 bases short and J 1 base short, with 9 bases between. The CDR3 is made up of 14 amino acids. CDR1 and CDR2 (germline): MNHNS, SASEGT. The CDR3 DNA follows: TGTGCCAGCCTAGAGAGGTCTGGGGCCAACGTCCTGACTTTC. Translation: CASLERSGANVLTF.

This clonotype was seen ten or more times. The chain has TRBV6-1 and TRBJ2-7, with 7 bases that match TRBD1. J gave up 6 bases and V 8 bases, and 16 bases lay outside the gene matches. The V gene's germline CDR1 is MNHNS and CDR2 SASEGT. The CDR3 loop spans 15 amino acids. The CDR3 DNA reads TGTGCCAGCTGGGTAGGGGGCCATCCTATTCCCGAGCAGTACTTC. Its translation: CASWVGGHPIPEQYF.

This clonotype was seen ten or more times. The chain is built from TRBV6-1 and TRBJ2-6; no definite D call. Trimming took 7 bases from V and 2 from J, leaving 9 bases between them. The V gene's germline CDR1 is MNHNS and CDR2 SASEGT. The CDR3 sequence is 14 residues long. CDR3 sequence (DNA): TGTGCCAGCACCCTCATGGCTGGGGCCAACGTCCTGACTTTC. Its protein product is CASTLMAGANVLTF.

This clonotype was observed many times. This chain joins TRBV24-1 and TRBJ2-3; D might be TRBD1 (7 bases). V was pared by 7 bases and J by 3 bases, with 16 bases between. This CDR3 is 15 amino acids long. Germline loops: CDR1 KGHDR, CDR2 SFDVKD. CDR3 in amino acids: CATSDDREDTDTQYF. Written as DNA, the CDR3 is TGTGCCACCAGCGATGACAGGGAGGATACAGATACGCAGTATTTT.

This clonotype was recorded at least ten times. J is TRBJ1-2 and V is TRBV3-1, with a possible D match to TRBD1 (5 bases). V shed 4 bases and J shed 7 bases, with 16 bases lying between them. Per the germline V gene, CDR1 is LGHDT and CDR2 is YNNKEL (reference sequence). The CDR3 runs to 14 residues. The CDR3 region is CASSPAWDGAGYTF. The CDR3 region has the DNA TGTGCCAGCAGCCCAGCCTGGGATGGGGCTGGCTACACCTTC.

The V and J genes are TRBV6-5 and TRBJ1-1; no definite D call. V was trimmed by 0 bases and J by 4 bases, leaving 6 bases between them. The CDR3 sequence is 13 residues long. Per germline, CDR1 MNHEY and CDR2 SVGAGI. DNA of the CDR3: TGTGCCAGCAGTTACTCCAGCCTCACTGAAGCTTTCTTT. Translating it yields CASSYSSLTEAFF.

This clonotype occurred many times. The chain uses TRBV6-2 or TRBV6-3 and TRBJ2-7; 12 nucleotides agree with TRBD2. Germline trimming cut 8 bases from V and 5 bases from J; bases unmatched to any gene: 4. The CDR3 length is 13 residues. Looked up from germline, CDR1 is MNHEY and CDR2 is SVGEGT. CDR3 in DNA: TGTGCCAGCCGGACTAGCGGGAACCACGAGCAGTACTTC. Its translation is CASRTSGNHEQYF.